This is a list of T cell receptor beta chains from one sample in a study of blood T cell repertoires in COVID-19. The method was immunoSEQ multiplex PCR; TCRdb's version includes in-frame clones alone and lacks a portion of them. The table includes a few hundred thousand clones, about nine tenths detected once. Material for sequencing was PBMCs or T cells enriched from blood (not recorded which). Source of these receptors: a woman between 50 and 59 years old who had recovered from COVID-19. Each CDR3 is given with its conserved first and last residue. D genes are given only for firm matches. Size is omitted from some rows. Given values are once, few, many or a class for expanded clones.

>-|TRBJ1-1|-|TRBV28
TGTGCCAGCAGACTAGGATCTACGGGGAAAGCTTTCTTT
CASRLGSTGKAFF
>-|TRBJ2-3|-|TRBV7-2
TGTGCCAGCAGCTTAGACTACACAGATACGCAGTATTTT
CASSLDYTDTQYF
>-|TRBJ2-1|TRBD2|TRBV24-1
TGTGCCACCAGCGGGAGGTCTGAGCAGTTCTTC
CATSGRSEQFF
>-|TRBJ1-4|TRBD1|TRBV7-8
TGTGCCAGCAGCACTGGGACAGTTGCAACTAATGAAAAACTGTTTTTT
CASSTGTVATNEKLFF
>-|TRBJ2-7|-|TRBV6-2/TRBV6-3
TGTGCCAGCAGTTACTTCGGGAACTACGAGCAGTACTTC
CASSYFGNYEQYF
>-|TRBJ2-3|TRBD1|TRBV2
TGTGCCAGCAGTGAAAAACAGGGGGCCTGGGATACGCAGTATTTT
CASSEKQGAWDTQYF
>-|TRBJ1-2|-|TRBV3-1/TRBV3-2
TGTGCCAGCAGCCAAGGAGGTGTTACCTCCTATGGCTACACCTTC
CASSQGGVTSYGYTF
>-|TRBJ1-4|-|TRBV7-9
TGTGCCAGCAGCCCGTGGACACCAACTAATGAAAAACTGTTTTTT
CASSPWTPTNEKLFF
>-|TRBJ2-2|TRBD1|TRBV3-1/TRBV3-2
TGTGCCAGCAGCATCGACAGGGTGACCGGGGAGCTGTTTTTT
CASSIDRVTGELFF
>-|TRBJ2-2|TRBD1|TRBV6-2/TRBV6-3
TGTGCCAGCAGTTACTCTTTCCCAGGGGGAACCGGGGAGCTGTTTTTT
CASSYSFPGGTGELFF
>-|TRBJ1-2|TRBD1|TRBV28
TGTGCCAGCAGTGCTTGGGACAGCCCTAACTATGGCTACACCTTC
CASSAWDSPNYGYTF
>-|TRBJ1-2|TRBD1|TRBV28
TGTGCCAGCCGGATATCCGGGACAGGGGGCCTATCCTATGGCTACACCTTC
CASRISGTGGLSYGYTF
>-|TRBJ1-5|-|TRBV27
TGTGCCAGCAGTTTAGTGAGGGGCAATCAGCCCCAGCATTTT
CASSLVRGNQPQHF
>-|TRBJ1-5|-|TRBV6-2/TRBV6-3
TGTGCCAGCAGTTATGGCAGATATAGCAATCAGCCCCAGCATTTT
CASSYGRYSNQPQHF
>-|TRBJ2-2|-|TRBV28
TGTGCCAGCAGGAACAGGCTCGGGGAGCTGTTTTTT
CASRNRLGELFF
>-|TRBJ2-2|TRBD1|TRBV11-3
TGTGCCAGCAGCTCGACAGGGGGGGAGCTGTTTTTT
CASSSTGGELFF
>-|TRBJ1-2|TRBD1|TRBV5-4
TGTGCCAGCAGCGTCTACAGGGGTGCTAACTATGGCTACACCTTC
CASSVYRGANYGYTF
>-|TRBJ1-2|TRBD1|TRBV28
TGTGCCAGCGGAACTGGACAGGGTTTATCGGGCTACACCTTC
CASGTGQGLSGYTF
>few|TRBJ1-1|-|TRBV10-1
TGCGCCAGCAGCCGTAAAGCGAACACTGAAGCTTTCTTT
CASSRKANTEAFF
>-|TRBJ2-2|TRBD1|TRBV5-6
TGTGCCAGCAGCTTTTACTCGGGACAGGGGTCCGCCGGGGAGCTGTTTTTT
CASSFYSGQGSAGELFF